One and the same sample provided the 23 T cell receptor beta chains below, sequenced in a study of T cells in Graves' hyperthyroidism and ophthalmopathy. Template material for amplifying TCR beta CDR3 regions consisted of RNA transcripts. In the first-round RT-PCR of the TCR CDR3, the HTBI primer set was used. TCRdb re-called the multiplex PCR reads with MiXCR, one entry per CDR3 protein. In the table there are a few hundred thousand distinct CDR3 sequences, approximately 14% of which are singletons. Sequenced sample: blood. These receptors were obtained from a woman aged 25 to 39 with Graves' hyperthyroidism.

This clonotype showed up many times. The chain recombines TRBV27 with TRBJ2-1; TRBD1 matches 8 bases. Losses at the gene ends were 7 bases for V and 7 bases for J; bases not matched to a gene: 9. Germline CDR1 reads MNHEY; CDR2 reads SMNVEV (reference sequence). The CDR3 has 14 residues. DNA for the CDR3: TGTGCCAGCATTGCCGGGACAGGAGTAAATGAGCAGTTCTTC. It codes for CASIAGTGVNEQFF.

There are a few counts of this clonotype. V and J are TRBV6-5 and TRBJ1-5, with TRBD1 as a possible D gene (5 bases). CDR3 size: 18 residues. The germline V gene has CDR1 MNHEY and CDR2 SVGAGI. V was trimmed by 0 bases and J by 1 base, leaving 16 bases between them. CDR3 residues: CASSYSAPGLLSNQPQHF. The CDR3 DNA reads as TGTGCCAGCAGTTACTCGGCCCCGGGACTTTTAAGCAATCAGCCCCAGCATTTT.

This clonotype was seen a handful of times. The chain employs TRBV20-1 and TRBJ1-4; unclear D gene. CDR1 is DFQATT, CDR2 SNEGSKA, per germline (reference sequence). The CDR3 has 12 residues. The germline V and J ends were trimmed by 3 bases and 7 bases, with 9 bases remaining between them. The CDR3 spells CSARMAAEKLFF. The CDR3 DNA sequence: TGCAGTGCTAGGATGGCGGCTGAAAAACTGTTTTTT.

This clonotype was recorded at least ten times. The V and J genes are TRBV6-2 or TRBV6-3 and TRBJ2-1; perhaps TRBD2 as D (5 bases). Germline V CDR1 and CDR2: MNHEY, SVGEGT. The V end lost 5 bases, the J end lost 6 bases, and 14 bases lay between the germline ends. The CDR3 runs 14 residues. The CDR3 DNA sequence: TGTGCCAGCAGTCCCTCGGGATTAGTCAATGAGCAGTTCTTC. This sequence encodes CASSPSGLVNEQFF.

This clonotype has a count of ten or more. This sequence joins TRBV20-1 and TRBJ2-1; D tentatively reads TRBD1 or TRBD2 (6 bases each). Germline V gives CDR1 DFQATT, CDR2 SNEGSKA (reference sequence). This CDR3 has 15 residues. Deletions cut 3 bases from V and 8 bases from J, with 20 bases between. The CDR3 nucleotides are TGCAGTGCTAGGCCGGGACTGGGGGGCCATGATGAGCAGTTCTTC. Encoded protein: CSARPGLGGHDEQFF.

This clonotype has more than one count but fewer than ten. In DNA form, the CDR3 reads TGTGCCACCAGCAGAGGAGACAGGAACACTGAAGCTTTCTTT. Protein: CATSRGDRNTEAFF. V gene TRBV15 combines with J gene TRBJ1-1, with D tentatively TRBD1 (5 bases). V lost 1 base and J lost 1, with 7 bases in between. The CDR3 runs 14 residues. Germline V CDR1 and CDR2: LNHNV, YYDKDF (reference sequence).

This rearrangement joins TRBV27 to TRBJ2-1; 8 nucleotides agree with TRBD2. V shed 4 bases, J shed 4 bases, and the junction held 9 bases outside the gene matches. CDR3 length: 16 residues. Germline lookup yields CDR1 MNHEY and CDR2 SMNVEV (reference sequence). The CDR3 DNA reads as TGTGCCAGCAGTTCGGCCCCGGGGGGGGGGTACAATGAGCAGTTCTTC. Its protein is CASSSAPGGGYNEQFF.

Here the CDR3 reads CASSPSNRVEKLFF. The CDR3, as DNA: TGTGCCAGCAGCCCCTCAAACAGGGTTGAAAAACTGTTTTTT. This chain connects TRBV9 to TRBJ1-4; D may be TRBD1 (6 bases). Germline CDR1 and CDR2: SGDLS and YYNGEE. This CDR3 region has 14 residues. V shed 4 bases and J shed 7 bases, with 14 bases lying between them.

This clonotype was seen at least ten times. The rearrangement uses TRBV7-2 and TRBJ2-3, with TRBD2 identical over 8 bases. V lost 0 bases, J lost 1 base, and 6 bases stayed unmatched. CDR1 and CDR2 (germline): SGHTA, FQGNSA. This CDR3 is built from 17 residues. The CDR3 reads CASSLARGAGGTDTQYF. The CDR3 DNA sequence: TGTGCCAGCAGCTTAGCGAGAGGAGCGGGGGGCACAGATACGCAGTATTTT.

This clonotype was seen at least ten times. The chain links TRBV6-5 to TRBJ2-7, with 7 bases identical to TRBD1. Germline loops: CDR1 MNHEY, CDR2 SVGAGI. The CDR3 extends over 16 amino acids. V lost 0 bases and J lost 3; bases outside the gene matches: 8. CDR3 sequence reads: CASSYSHGQASYEQYF. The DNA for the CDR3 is TGTGCCAGCAGTTACTCGCACGGACAGGCGAGCTACGAGCAGTACTTC.

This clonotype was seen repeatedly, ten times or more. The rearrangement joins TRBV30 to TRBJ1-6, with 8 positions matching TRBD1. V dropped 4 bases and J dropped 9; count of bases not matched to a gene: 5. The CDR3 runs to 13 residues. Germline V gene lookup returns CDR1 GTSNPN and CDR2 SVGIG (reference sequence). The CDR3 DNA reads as TGTGCCTGGACAGGGGGCAACGGTTCACCCCTCCACTTT. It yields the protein CAWTGGNGSPLHF.

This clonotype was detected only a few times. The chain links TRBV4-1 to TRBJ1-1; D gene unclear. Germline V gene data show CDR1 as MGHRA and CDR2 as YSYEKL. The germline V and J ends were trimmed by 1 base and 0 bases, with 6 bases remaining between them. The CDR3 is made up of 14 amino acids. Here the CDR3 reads CASSQGLMNTEAFF. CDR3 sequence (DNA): TGCGCCAGCAGCCAAGGACTGATGAACACTGAAGCTTTCTTT.

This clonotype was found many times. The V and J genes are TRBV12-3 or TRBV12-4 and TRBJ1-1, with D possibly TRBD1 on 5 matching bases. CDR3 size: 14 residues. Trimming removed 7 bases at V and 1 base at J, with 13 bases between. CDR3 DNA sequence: TGTGCCAGCACCTTTGGGGCAGGGAACACTGAAGCTTTCTTT. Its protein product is CASTFGAGNTEAFF.

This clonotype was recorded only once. CDR3 DNA sequence: TGTGCCAGCAGCTTTCAAGGTATCTCCTACGAGCAGTACTTC. Translation gives CASSFQGISYEQYF. V usage is TRBV7-2 and J usage is TRBJ2-7; unclear D gene. V shed 3 bases and J shed 0 bases, with 9 bases lying between them. CDR1 SGHTA and CDR2 FQGNSA come from the germline V gene. The CDR3 sequence is 14 residues long.

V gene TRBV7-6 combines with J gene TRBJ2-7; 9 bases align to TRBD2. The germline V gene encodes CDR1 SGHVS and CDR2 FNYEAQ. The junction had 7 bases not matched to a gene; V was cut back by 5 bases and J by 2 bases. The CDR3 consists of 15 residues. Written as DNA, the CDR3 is TGTGCCAGCAGCCCTCTAGCGGGATCAACCTACGAGCAGTACTTC. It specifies CASSPLAGSTYEQYF.

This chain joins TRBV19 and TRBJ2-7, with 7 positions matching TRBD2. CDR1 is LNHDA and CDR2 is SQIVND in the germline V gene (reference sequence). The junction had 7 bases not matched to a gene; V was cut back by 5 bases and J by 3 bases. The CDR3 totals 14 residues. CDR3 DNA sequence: TGTGCCAGTAGTGCGGCGGGAGAGAACTACGAGCAGTACTTC. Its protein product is CASSAAGENYEQYF.

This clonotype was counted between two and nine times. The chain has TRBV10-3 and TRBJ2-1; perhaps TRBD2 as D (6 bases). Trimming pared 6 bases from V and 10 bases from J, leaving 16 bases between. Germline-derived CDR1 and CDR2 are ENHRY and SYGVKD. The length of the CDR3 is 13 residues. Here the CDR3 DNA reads TGTGCCATCAGACAACGACTAGTATTCGAGCAGTTCTTC. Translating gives CAIRQRLVFEQFF.

In nucleotides, the CDR3 is TGCGCCAGCAGCCACGCATACCCCGGGACTAGCGGGAGTCGGGATACGCAGTATTTT. It translates to CASSHAYPGTSGSRDTQYF. The gene calls are TRBV4-1 and TRBJ2-3, with 14 nucleotides matching TRBD2. The CDR3 covers 19 residues. Germline V gene lookup returns CDR1 MGHRA and CDR2 YSYEKL. V gave up 3 bases and J gave up 6 bases; unmatched junction bases: 14.

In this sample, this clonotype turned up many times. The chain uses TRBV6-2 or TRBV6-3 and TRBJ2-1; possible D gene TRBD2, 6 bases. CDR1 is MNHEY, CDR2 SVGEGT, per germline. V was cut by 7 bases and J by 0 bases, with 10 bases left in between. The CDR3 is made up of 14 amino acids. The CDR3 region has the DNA TGTGCCAGCAAAGGGCGGGGCTCCTACAATGAGCAGTTCTTC. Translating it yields CASKGRGSYNEQFF.

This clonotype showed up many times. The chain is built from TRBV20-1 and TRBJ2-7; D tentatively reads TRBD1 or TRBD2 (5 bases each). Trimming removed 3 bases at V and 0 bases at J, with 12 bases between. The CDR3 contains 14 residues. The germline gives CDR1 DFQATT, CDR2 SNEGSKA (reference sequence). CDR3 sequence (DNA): TGCAGTGCTAGGGGGGTGGATAACTCCTACGAGCAGTACTTC. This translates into CSARGVDNSYEQYF.

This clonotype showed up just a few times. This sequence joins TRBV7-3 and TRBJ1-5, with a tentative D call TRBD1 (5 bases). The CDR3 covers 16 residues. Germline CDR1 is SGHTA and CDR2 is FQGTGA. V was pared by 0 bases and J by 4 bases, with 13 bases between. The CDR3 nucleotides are TGTGCCAGCAGCTTAACGGGGCAGAGGCTTAATCAGCCCCAGCATTTT. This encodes CASSLTGQRLNQPQHF.

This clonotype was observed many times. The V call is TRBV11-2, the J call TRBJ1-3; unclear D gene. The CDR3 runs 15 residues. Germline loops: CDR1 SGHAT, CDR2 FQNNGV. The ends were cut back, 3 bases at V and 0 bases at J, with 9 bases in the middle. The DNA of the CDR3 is TGTGCCAGCAGCTTCGGGATGAGCTCTGGAAACACCATATATTTT. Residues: CASSFGMSSGNTIYF.

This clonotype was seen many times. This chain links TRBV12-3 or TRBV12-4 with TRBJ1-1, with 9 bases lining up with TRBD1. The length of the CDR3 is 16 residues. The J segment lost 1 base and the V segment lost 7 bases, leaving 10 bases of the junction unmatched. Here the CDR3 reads CASTKSWDRANTEAFF. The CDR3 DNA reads TGTGCCAGCACTAAGTCGTGGGACAGGGCGAACACTGAAGCTTTCTTT.